These T cell receptor beta chains were read from a single sample in a study of blood T cells in healthy people across ages. TCRdb processed the 5' RACE reads anew with MiXCR; each CDR3 protein has one entry. Here the sample spans some 700,000 distinct CDR3 sequences, 22% being singletons. The sequenced material came from blood. The receptors shown here come from a man in his sixties or seventies in good health. The CDR3 runs from the conserved cysteine through the conserved F or W. Fields, in order: CDR3 length, clone size, J gene, V gene, D gene, CDR3 DNA, CDR3 protein. D genes are given only for firm matches. Clone size is not always given. Where it is, it says once, few, many or a class for expanded clones.

>17|NA|TRBJ2-1|TRBV5-1|NA
TGCGCCAGCAGCTTGGATGATCGTCTGGCAGGGCACAATGAGCAGTTCTTC
CASSLDDRLAGHNEQFF
>14|NA|TRBJ1-1|TRBV12-3/TRBV12-4|TRBD1
TGTGCCAGCAGGACAGGGTGGCGGGTCACTGAAGCTTTCTTT
CASRTGWRVTEAFF
>17|few|TRBJ2-3|TRBV5-4|TRBD2
TGTGCCAGCAGCTCGACCCTTCTAGCGGGAGGGGGGAATACGCAGTATTTT
CASSSTLLAGGGNTQYF
>16|many|TRBJ2-5|TRBV5-1|TRBD2
TGCGCCAGCAGCTTGGCGTTAGCGGGGGGCCCAGAGACCCAGTACTTC
CASSLALAGGPETQYF
>13|NA|TRBJ2-1|TRBV7-9|NA
TGTGCCAGCAGCTGGGAAAGCTACAATGAGCAGTTCTTC
CASSWESYNEQFF
>13|few|TRBJ1-2|TRBV29-1|NA
TGCAGCGTTTTAGGGGCCGAAGGATATGGCTACACCTTC
CSVLGAEGYGYTF
>12|NA|TRBJ2-1|TRBV12-3/TRBV12-4|NA
TGTGCCAGCAGCCCCGACTACAATGAGCAGTTCTTC
CASSPDYNEQFF
>12|NA|TRBJ2-7|TRBV6-6|TRBD1
TGTGCCAGCAGCGGAGACAGGGTGTATCTGTACTTC
CASSGDRVYLYF
>17|NA|TRBJ1-3|TRBV15|NA
TGTGCCACCAGCAGAGATTCTCGGGCGGGTGCTGGAAACACCATATATTTT
CATSRDSRAGAGNTIYF
>16|NA|TRBJ2-3|TRBV7-2|NA
TGTGCCAGCAGCCCCCCCGGGACTGCAAAGGCAGATACGCAGTATTTT
CASSPPGTAKADTQYF
>16|NA|TRBJ1-4|TRBV7-8|TRBD1
TGTGCCAGCAGCTTAGGGCGGGGACAGGGGGCAGGAAAACTGTTTTTT
CASSLGRGQGAGKLFF
>15|NA|TRBJ2-2|TRBV12-3/TRBV12-4|NA
TGTGCCAGCAGTTTTCGGCGGGTTAACACCGGGGAGCTGTTTTTT
CASSFRRVNTGELFF
>14|NA|TRBJ2-3|TRBV20-1|NA
TGCAGTGCTAGAGTAGTGGGGGCCGCAGATACGCAGTATTTT
CSARVVGAADTQYF
>15|NA|TRBJ1-4|TRBV3-1|TRBD1
TGTGCCAGCAGCCATCCGACAGGGGGCCGGAAAAAACTGTTTTTT
CASSHPTGGRKKLFF
>13|NA|TRBJ1-1|TRBV29-1|TRBD1
TGCAGCGTTGGGGGACAGATGAACACTGAAGCTTGCTTT
CSVGGQMNTEACF
>13|NA|TRBJ2-1|TRBV11-3|NA
TGTGCCAGCAGCTTAGATCATGGGAATGAGCAGTTCTTC
CASSLDHGNEQFF
>16|few|TRBJ2-3|TRBV7-3|TRBD1
TGTGCCAGCAGAATGCTCGGACAGGGGGCTTTAGATACGCAGTATTTT
CASRMLGQGALDTQYF
>14|NA|TRBJ2-5|TRBV28|NA
TGTGCCAGCATCCAGGGGGGGTCGAAAGAGACCCAGTACTTC
CASIQGGSKETQYF
>14|NA|TRBJ2-1|TRBV9|NA
TGTGCCAGCAGCGTAGGTTTCGGTGTGAATGAGCAGTTCTTC
CASSVGFGVNEQFF
>15|NA|TRBJ2-5|TRBV7-2|TRBD1
TGTGCCAGCAGCTTAGCCGGGACAGGAGAAGAGACCCAGTACTTC
CASSLAGTGEETQYF
>13|few|TRBJ2-3|TRBV3-1|NA
TGTGCCAGCAGACTAGGATCGACAGATACGCAGTATTTT
CASRLGSTDTQYF
>13|few|TRBJ2-3|TRBV27|NA
TGTGCCAGCAGTGGGGGAACCACAGATACGCAGTATTTT
CASSGGTTDTQYF
>16|NA|TRBJ1-6|TRBV5-1|NA
TGCGCCAACAGCTTGTTTGGGGAAGCTCGTAATTCACCCCTCCACTTT
CANSLFGEARNSPLHF
>14|few|TRBJ2-2|TRBV6-2/TRBV6-3|NA
TGTGCCAGCAGTTACGGGACCTACACCGGGGAGCTGTTTTTT
CASSYGTYTGELFF
>16|few|TRBJ2-7|TRBV7-9|NA
TGTGCCAGCAGCCGACCTCCGGGACAAAAAGCCTACGAGCAGTACTTC
CASSRPPGQKAYEQYF
>15|NA|TRBJ2-5|TRBV7-2|TRBD2
TGTGCCAGCAGCAGACTAGCGGCATTGGGGGAGACCCAGTACTTC
CASSRLAALGETQYF
>17|few|TRBJ2-7|TRBV10-3|NA
TGTGCCATCAGTGAGTCCTCCGGGACCCGTCCTGCCTACGAGCAGTACTTC
CAISESSGTRPAYEQYF
>17|NA|TRBJ2-2|TRBV14|TRBD1
TGTGCCAGCAGCCAACTCGGACAGGGCGGAGATACCGGGGAGCTGTTTTTT
CASSQLGQGGDTGELFF